Following are 10 T cell receptor beta chains from one sample sequenced in a study of T cell changes during pregnancy in multiple sclerosis. Clones were sequenced by immunoSEQ multiplex PCR, and TCRdb holds only the in-frame ones, with some missing. The sample records over 25,000 clones, around nine tenths being singletons. The specimen comprised CD8+ T cells from peripheral blood mononuclear cells, sampled before pregnancy. These receptors came from a female donor with multiple sclerosis, enrolled in a pregnancy study.

In this sample, this clone is medium-sized. The chain employs TRBV7-9 and TRBJ1-1; unclear D gene. The V and J ends lost 0 bases and 0 bases respectively, with 5 bases between them. CDR3 length: 14 amino acids. From germline, CDR1 is SEHNR and CDR2 FQNEAQ (reference sequence). DNA of the CDR3: TGTGCCAGCAGCTTAGCCCAATTGAACACTGAAGCTTTCTTT. Protein product: CASSLAQLNTEAFF.

The chain uses TRBV5-1 and TRBJ2-7; 8 bases fit TRBD1. The CDR3 contains 14 residues. Trimming at V came to 4 bases and at J to 4 bases, leaving 7 bases not matched to a gene. The V gene's germline CDR1 is SGHRS and CDR2 YFSETQ. As DNA, the CDR3 is TGCGCCAGCAGCCTGACGACAGGGGCATACGAGCAGTACTTC. The encoded protein is CASSLTTGAYEQYF.

V is TRBV30 and J is TRBJ2-4; tentative D call: TRBD2 (6 bases). This CDR3 is built from 13 residues. Germline V lookup: CDR1 GTSNPN, CDR2 SVGIG (reference sequence). Trimming left V 1 base short and J 4 bases short, with 8 bases between. The CDR3: CAWSESGKNIQYF. As DNA, the CDR3 is TGTGCCTGGAGTGAGAGCGGGAAAAACATTCAGTACTTC.

V and J are TRBV29-1 and TRBJ2-1, with D possibly TRBD2 on 5 matching bases. Germline values: CDR1 SQVTM, CDR2 ANQGSEA. This CDR3 comprises 10 residues. Trimming stripped 7 bases from V and 10 bases from J, with 11 bases between. The CDR3 region is CSADSDEQFF. The DNA of the CDR3 is TGCAGCGCCGATAGCGACGAGCAGTTCTTC.

This chain uses TRBV7-2 with TRBJ2-3, with D tentatively TRBD2 (6 bases). CDR1 SGHTA and CDR2 FQGNSA come from the germline V gene. Trimming removed 0 bases from V and 3 bases from J, with 25 bases in between. The CDR3 covers 20 residues. The CDR3 DNA follows: TGTGCCAGCAGCTTAGCGAATTGGGGGGAGGAATCTTTACGAACAGATACGCAGTATTTT. Translated, it gives CASSLANWGEESLRTDTQYF.

The CDR3 here is CASSLIGGSSYNEQFF. DNA for the CDR3: TGTGCCAGCAGCTTAATCGGCGGGAGCTCCTACAATGAGCAGTTCTTC. V is TRBV7-3 and J is TRBJ2-1, with 7 bases aligning to TRBD2. CDR1 is SGHTA, CDR2 FQGTGA, per germline. The CDR3 sequence is 16 residues long. The junction had 3 bases not matched to a gene; V was cut back by 1 base and J by 0 bases.

The chain joins TRBV15 to TRBJ2-1; D perhaps matches TRBD2 (6 bases). The CDR3 is made up of 15 amino acids. The V end was cut by 5 bases, the J end by 7 bases, with 18 bases between. Germline values: CDR1 LNHNV, CDR2 YYDKDF (reference sequence). CDR3 bases: TGTGCCACCAGCCCTGCCCCGGGGGTGGGAAATGAGCAGTTCTTC. Amino acid sequence: CATSPAPGVGNEQFF.

The chain has TRBV7-9 and TRBJ2-7, with D unresolved. Germline CDR1 and CDR2: SEHNR and FQNEAQ (reference sequence). Trimming shortened V by 5 bases and J by 0 bases, and 14 bases separated the two germline ends. This CDR3 is built from 15 residues. The CDR3 sequence is CASSAQARSSYEQYF. CDR3 nucleotides: TGTGCCAGCAGCGCACAAGCGCGGAGCTCCTACGAGCAGTACTTC.

The chain carries TRBV6-6 and TRBJ1-2; tentatively, D is TRBD1 (6 bases). This CDR3 is built from 14 residues. Trimming cost V 3 bases and J 8 bases, with 16 bases left between them. Germline V gene sequence: CDR1 MNHNY, CDR2 SVGAGI (reference sequence). The CDR3 reads CASSYLGGSGGYTF. The CDR3 region has the DNA TGTGCCAGCAGTTATCTAGGGGGATCGGGGGGCTACACCTTC.

V and J are TRBV7-9 and TRBJ2-1, with 8 bases identical to TRBD2. The CDR3 is 16 residues long. Germline lookup yields CDR1 SEHNR and CDR2 FQNEAQ (reference sequence). Trimming cost V 1 base and J 0 bases; bases outside gene matches: 2. CDR3 protein: CASSLVSGGSYNEQFF. CDR3 nucleotides: TGTGCCAGCAGCTTAGTCAGCGGGGGCTCCTACAATGAGCAGTTCTTC.